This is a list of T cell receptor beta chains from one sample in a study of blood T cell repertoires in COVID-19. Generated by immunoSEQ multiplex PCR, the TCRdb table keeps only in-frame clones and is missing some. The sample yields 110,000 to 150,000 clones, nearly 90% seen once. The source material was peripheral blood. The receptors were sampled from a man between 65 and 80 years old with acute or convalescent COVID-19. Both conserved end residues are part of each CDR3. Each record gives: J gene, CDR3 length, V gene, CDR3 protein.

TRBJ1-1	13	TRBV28	CASIAPRGTEAFF
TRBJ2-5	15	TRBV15	CATSREGGGGETQYF
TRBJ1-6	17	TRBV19	CASSIDRQGGYNSPLHF
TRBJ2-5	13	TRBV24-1	CATSAGGQETQYF
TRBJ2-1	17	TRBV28	CASSIWTSGSSYNEQFF
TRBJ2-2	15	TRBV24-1	CATSDWTGVAGELFF
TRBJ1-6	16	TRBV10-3	CAISEAQAGDNSPLHF
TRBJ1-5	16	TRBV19	CASSMVAGKGNQPQHF
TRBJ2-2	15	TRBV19	CASSISSPGTGELFF
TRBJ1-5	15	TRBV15	CATSSRGYSNQPQHF
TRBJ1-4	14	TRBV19	CASSVTTTNEKLFF
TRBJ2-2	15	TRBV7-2	CASRRQGAGTGELFF
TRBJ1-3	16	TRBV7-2	CASSPPGTRSGNTIYF
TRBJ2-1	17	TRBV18	CASSPMTTGSSYNEQFF
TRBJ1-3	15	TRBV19	CASSIGRGPGNTIYF
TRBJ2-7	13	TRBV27	CASSLWGDYEQYF
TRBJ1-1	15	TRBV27	CASSLLGQKNTEAFF
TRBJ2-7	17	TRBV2	CASSRLTGGYVSYEQYF